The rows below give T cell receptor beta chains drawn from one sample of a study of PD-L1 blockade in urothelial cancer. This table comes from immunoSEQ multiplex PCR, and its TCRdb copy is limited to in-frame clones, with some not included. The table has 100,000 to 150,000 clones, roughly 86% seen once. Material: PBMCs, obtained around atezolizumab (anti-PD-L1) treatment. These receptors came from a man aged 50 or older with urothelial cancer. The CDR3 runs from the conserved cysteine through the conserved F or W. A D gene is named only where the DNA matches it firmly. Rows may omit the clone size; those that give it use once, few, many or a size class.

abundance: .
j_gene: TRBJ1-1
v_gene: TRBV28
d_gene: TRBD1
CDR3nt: TGTGCCAGCAGTCCGGGACAGGGACGGTACACTGAAGCTTTCTTT
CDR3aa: CASSPGQGRYTEAFF

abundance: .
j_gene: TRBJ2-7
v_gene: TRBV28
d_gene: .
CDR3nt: TGTGCCAGCAGTTCCTCCGCCTACGAGCAGTACTTC
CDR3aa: CASSSSAYEQYF

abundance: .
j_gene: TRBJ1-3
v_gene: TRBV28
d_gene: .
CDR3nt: TGTGCCAGCAGTAAGCACTGGAGCTCTGGAAACACCATATATTTT
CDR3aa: CASSKHWSSGNTIYF

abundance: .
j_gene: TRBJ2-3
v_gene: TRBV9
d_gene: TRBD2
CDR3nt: TGTGCCAGCAGCCTACAGGCTAGCGGGAGTTTGGATACGCAGTATTTT
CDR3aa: CASSLQASGSLDTQYF

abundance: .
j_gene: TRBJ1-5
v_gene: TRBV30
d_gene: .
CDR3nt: TGTGCCTGGAGTGTAAGTAGCGGGTATCAGCCCCAGCATTTT
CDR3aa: CAWSVSSGYQPQHF

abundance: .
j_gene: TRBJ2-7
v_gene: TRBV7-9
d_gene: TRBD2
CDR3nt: TGTGCCAGCAGGGTTAGCGGGAGTGTCCACGAGCAGTACTTC
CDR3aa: CASRVSGSVHEQYF

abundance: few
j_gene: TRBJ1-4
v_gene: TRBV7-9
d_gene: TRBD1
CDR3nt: TGTGCCAGCAGTCAACAGGGGGCCAGGGAAAAACTGTTTTTT
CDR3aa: CASSQQGAREKLFF

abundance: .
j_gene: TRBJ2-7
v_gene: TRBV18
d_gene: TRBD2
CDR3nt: TGTGCCAGCTCACCACGGTTCCTAGCGGACTCCTACGAGCAGTACTTC
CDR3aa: CASSPRFLADSYEQYF

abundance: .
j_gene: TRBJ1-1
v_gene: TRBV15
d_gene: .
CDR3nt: TGTGCCACCAGCAGTAGCCCGATGAACACTGAAGCTTTCTTT
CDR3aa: CATSSSPMNTEAFF

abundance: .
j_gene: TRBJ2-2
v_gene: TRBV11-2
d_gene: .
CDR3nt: TGTGCCAGCAGCCCACTCCACAGTCGCGGGGAGCTGTTTTTT
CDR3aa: CASSPLHSRGELFF

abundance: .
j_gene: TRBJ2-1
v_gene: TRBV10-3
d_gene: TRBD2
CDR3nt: TGTGCCACGACTAGCGCGACCTACAATGAGCAGTTCTTC
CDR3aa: CATTSATYNEQFF

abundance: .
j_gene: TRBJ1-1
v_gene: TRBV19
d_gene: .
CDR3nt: TGTGCCAGTAGTGTATCCTCCCGGGGATGGGGCACTGAAGCTTTCTTT
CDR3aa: CASSVSSRGWGTEAFF

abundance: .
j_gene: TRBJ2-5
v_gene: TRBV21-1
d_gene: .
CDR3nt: TGTGCCAGCAGCAAATTTATGTTCGGGGTAGGAGAGACCCAGTACTTC
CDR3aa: CASSKFMFGVGETQYF

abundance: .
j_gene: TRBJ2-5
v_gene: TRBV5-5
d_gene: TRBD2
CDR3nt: TGTGCCAGCAGCTTGGCCATGGCTAGCGGAGCCCAAGAGACCCAGTACTTC
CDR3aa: CASSLAMASGAQETQYF

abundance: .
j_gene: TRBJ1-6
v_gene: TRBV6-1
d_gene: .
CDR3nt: TGTGCCAGTTGCCCCGACAGATTGGTACCCCTCCACTTT
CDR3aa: CASCPDRLVPLHF

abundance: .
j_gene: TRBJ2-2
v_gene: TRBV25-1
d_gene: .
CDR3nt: TGTGCCAGCAGTGAGGAAAGACTAGAAATTACCGGGGAGCTGTTTTTT
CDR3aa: CASSEERLEITGELFF

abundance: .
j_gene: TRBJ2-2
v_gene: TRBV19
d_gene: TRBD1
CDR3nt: TGTGCCAGTAGTATCCAGGGGGCCACCGGGGAGCTGTTTTTT
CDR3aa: CASSIQGATGELFF

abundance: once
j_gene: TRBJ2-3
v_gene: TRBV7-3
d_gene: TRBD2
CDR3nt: TGTGCCAGCAGCTTCCGGACTAGCGGGTACACAGATACGCAGTATTTT
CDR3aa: CASSFRTSGYTDTQYF

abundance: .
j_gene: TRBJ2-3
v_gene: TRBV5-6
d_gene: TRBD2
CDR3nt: TGTGCCAGCAGCGGGCGGACATGGGGGGCGGGAGGGCCTACAGATACGCAGTATTTT
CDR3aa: CASSGRTWGAGGPTDTQYF

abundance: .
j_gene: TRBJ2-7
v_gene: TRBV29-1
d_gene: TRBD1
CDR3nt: TGCAGCGTTGGGGGACAGGGGTACGAGCAGTACTTC
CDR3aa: CSVGGQGYEQYF

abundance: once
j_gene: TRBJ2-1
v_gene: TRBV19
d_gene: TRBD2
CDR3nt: TGTGCCAGTAGTATAGAGGGGGGGACTAGCGGGAGGGGGAAGTTCTTC
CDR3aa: CASSIEGGTSGRGKFF

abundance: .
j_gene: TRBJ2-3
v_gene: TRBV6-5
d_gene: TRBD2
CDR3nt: TGTGCCAGCAGCTCCGGGACTAGTGCGTATACGCAGTATTTT
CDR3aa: CASSSGTSAYTQYF

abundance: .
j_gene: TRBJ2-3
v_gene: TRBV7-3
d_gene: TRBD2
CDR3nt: TGTGCCAGCAGCTCGAGCGGGGGGACAGATACGCAGTATTTT
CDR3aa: CASSSSGGTDTQYF

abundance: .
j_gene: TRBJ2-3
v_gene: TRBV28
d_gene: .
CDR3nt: TGTGCCAGCAGCCGAGGACAGCGGATTTTCACAGATACGCAGTATTTT
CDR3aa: CASSRGQRIFTDTQYF

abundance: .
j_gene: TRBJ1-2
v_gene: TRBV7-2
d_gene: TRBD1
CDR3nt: TGTGCCAGCAGCCACACACCCCCAGGGGGCGGCTACACCTTC
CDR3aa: CASSHTPPGGGYTF

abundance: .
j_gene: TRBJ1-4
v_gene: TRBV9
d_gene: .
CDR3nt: TGTGCCAGCAGCTCCCGAGGGCGGCCGGGGGAAAAACTGTTTTTT
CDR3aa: CASSSRGRPGEKLFF

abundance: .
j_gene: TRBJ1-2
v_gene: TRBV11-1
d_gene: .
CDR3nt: TGTGCCAGCAGCCGAGACTACAGCCTTAACTATGGCTACACCTTC
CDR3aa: CASSRDYSLNYGYTF

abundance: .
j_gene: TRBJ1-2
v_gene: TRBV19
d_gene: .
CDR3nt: TGTGCCAGTAAAGGAGGGGAAGTTGGCAACTATGGCTACACCTTC
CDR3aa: CASKGGEVGNYGYTF

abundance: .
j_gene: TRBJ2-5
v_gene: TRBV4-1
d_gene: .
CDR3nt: TGCGCCAGCAGCCAGGCCTCTAGGATGGAGACCCAGTACTTC
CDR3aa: CASSQASRMETQYF

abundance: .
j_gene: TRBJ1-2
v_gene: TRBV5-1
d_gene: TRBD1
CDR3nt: TGCGCCAGCAGCTTGGGCCCTATCGACAGGGACCGCTATGGCTACACCTTC
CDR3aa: CASSLGPIDRDRYGYTF